This note documents a single TCR beta chain sequence. These data come from a study of blood T cell repertoires in COVID-19. Libraries were prepared by immunoSEQ multiplex PCR; TCRdb keeps only in-frame clonotypes and omits some of them. The sample holds 250,000 to 400,000 clones, 70% to 90% seen once. The CDR3 extends over 13 amino acids. V lost 6 bases, J lost 7 bases, and 12 bases lay in between. Germline V CDR1 and CDR2: MNHEY, SVGAGI. Sample: PBMCs or T cells enriched from blood (not recorded which). The J gene is TRBJ1-4, the V gene TRBV6-5, with D perhaps matching TRBD1 (5 bases). The source of this sequence is a woman aged 25 to 45 who had recovered from COVID-19. DNA of the CDR3: TGTGCCAGCAGCTCCACAGGATTTGAAAAACTGTTTTTT. This gives the protein CASSSTGFEKLFF.